The following is a TCR beta chain sequence with its context. This sample is drawn from a study of blood T cell repertoires in COVID-19. The CDR3 is 12 residues long. Between the trimmed V and J ends, which lost 0 bases and 9 bases, there was a span of 7 bases. Looked up from germline, CDR1 is SGHRS and CDR2 is YFSETQ. Original processing notes: Reference gene primer amplification in the assay estimated nucleated cell counts. Assay: immunoSEQ multiplex PCR; the TCRdb copy retains only in-frame clones and omits some. The V and J calls and clone size were taken over from that table, and D and trimming were inferred from the DNA. The sample lists 170,000 or so clones; approximately 90% were seen once.

The source is a woman aged 50 to 65 who had recovered from COVID-19. This sequence joins TRBV5-1 and TRBJ2-1, with TRBD2 as a possible D gene (5 bases). Sequencing was carried out using PBMCs or T cells enriched from blood (not recorded which). The CDR3 region is CASSLARGEQFF. The CDR3 coding sequence is TGCGCCAGCAGCTTGGCACGGGGTGAGCAGTTCTTC.